Here is one T cell receptor beta chain with its context. Its target is not known. The PCR employed 60 Vbeta primers together with 13 Jbeta primers. In the study's own analysis: Later analysis identified tens of millions of unique TCR beta chains, approximately 11 million shared. Only in-frame clones appear in the TCRdb table, and some are missing; sequencing was by immunoSEQ multiplex PCR. V and J calls and clone size are copied from that table; D and trimming were computed from the DNA. The sample holds roughly 80,000 clones; approximately 88% are singletons and the top ten take approximately 2.4%. This CDR3 spans 14 amino acids. Trimming pared 10 bases from V and 1 base from J, leaving 17 bases between. Per germline, CDR1 MNHEY and CDR2 SMNVEV (reference sequence). This record belongs to a study of cytomegalovirus exposure and HLA in healthy donors. General study points: Being indistinguishable, some V segments were excluded, TRBV6-2 and TRBV6-3 among them.

The receptor comes from a woman aged 50 to 65 in good health and CMV-seronegative. This rearrangement joins TRBV27 to TRBJ2-7; maybe TRBD2 (7 bases). Sequenced sample: PBMCs. The CDR3 bases are TGTGCCACCTCGGGGGGCGGGAGATCCTACGAGCAGTACTTC. The encoded protein is CATSGGGRSYEQYF.